Listed here are 25 T cell receptor beta chains from one sample, sequenced in a study of regulatory T cells in long-lasting Graves disease. Time point given: persistent/refractory GD, antithyroid drugs over 5 years with positive TRAb. Following extraction of RNA from PBMCs, that RNA was used to make the TCR library. Arm-PCR of CDR3 regions and iRepertoire HTBI primers were the basis on which TCR beta libraries were built. TCRdb re-derived calls from the multiplex PCR reads in MiXCR, one entry per CDR3 protein. The sample shows 650,000 to 700,000 distinct CDR3 sequences, 25% to 35% of them seen only once. The material sequenced was peripheral blood mononuclear cells (PBMCs), taken when the disease was refractory, from a patient treated with antithyroid drugs. Receptors originate from a female donor with Graves disease.

This clonotype was observed a handful of times. The junction and the germline gene differ at one end; a read error may be behind it. V gene TRBV5-1 combines with J gene TRBJ1-2; D ambiguous. Germline V gene data show CDR1 as SGHRS and CDR2 as YFSETQ. The CDR3 contains 14 residues. CDR3 bases: TGCGCCAGCAGTTTGACTACTTATGGTTCGTATTTCTCCTTC. Its protein is CASSLTTYGSYFSF.

The chain couples TRBV3-1 to TRBJ1-3; possibly TRBD1 for D (5 bases). This CDR3 has 18 residues. The V gene's germline CDR1 is LGHDT and CDR2 YNNKEL (reference sequence). V dropped 0 bases and J dropped 4 bases, with 19 bases sitting between them. CDR3 nucleotides: TGTGCCAGCAGCCAAGATAGTCCCACCAGGGCGTACGGAAACACCATATATTTT. Its translation is CASSQDSPTRAYGNTIYF.

The chain couples TRBV12-3 or TRBV12-4 to TRBJ2-7; D is possibly TRBD2 (5 bases). Deletions cut 6 bases from V and 6 bases from J, with 18 bases between. This CDR3 is built from 14 residues. CDR3 in amino acids: CASRRPGGGSEQYF. In nucleotides, the CDR3 is TGTGCCAGCAGAAGACCAGGAGGTGGGTCCGAGCAGTACTTC.

V gene TRBV20-1 combines with J gene TRBJ2-3, with D uncertain. The germline V and J ends were trimmed by 6 bases and 9 bases, with 19 bases remaining between them. Germline assignment: CDR1 DFQATT and CDR2 SNEGSKA (reference sequence). The CDR3 spans 13 residues. In nucleotides, the CDR3 is TGCAGTGCCGCTGTTACCCCCCCCGGGACGCAGTATTTT. Translated, it gives CSAAVTPPGTQYF.

As to this clonotype: A clone one base away is much larger, so this may be a read error. The gene calls are TRBV20-1 and TRBJ1-2, with TRBD1 matching over 7 bases. The CDR3 runs to 14 residues. Germline CDR1 DFQATT, CDR2 SNEGSKA (reference sequence). CDR3 residues: CGATLGTANYGYTF. DNA for the CDR3: TGCGGTGCCACACTTGGGACAGCTAACTATGGCTACACCTTC.

This clonotype was counted a few times. J is TRBJ2-7 and V is TRBV2; 8 bases are shared with TRBD2. The CDR3 contains 14 residues. The germline V gene has CDR1 SNHLY and CDR2 FYNNEI. The trim removed 6 bases at V and 2 bases at J, leaving 6 bases unmatched. CDR3 protein: CASRTGTRPYEQYF. DNA of the CDR3: TGTGCCAGCAGGACCGGGACTAGGCCCTACGAGCAGTACTTC. Based on the CDR3 plus reference TRBV2 and TRBJ2-7, the full variable domain is EPEVTQTPSHQVTQMGQEVILRCVPISNHLYFYWYRQILGQKVEFLVSFYNNEISEKSEIFDDQFSVERPDGSNFTLKIRSTKLEDSAMYFCASRTGTRPYEQYFGPGTRLTVT.

The chain combines TRBV18 with TRBJ1-4; no reliable D call. Germline V gene sequence: CDR1 KGHSH, CDR2 LQKENI. V dropped 3 bases and J dropped 4 bases, with 18 bases sitting between them. The CDR3 loop spans 17 amino acids. The CDR3 DNA follows: TGTGCCAGCTCACCCGCCGCGCCGGGCAGAATTAATGAAAAACTGTTTTTT. Translation: CASSPAAPGRINEKLFF.

The chain joins TRBV12-3 or TRBV12-4 to TRBJ1-6; D not certain. Trimming pared 6 bases from V and 6 bases from J, leaving 9 bases between. This CDR3 region has 13 residues. The CDR3 spells CASRIRFNSPLHF. In DNA form, the CDR3 reads TGTGCCAGCAGGATAAGATTTAATTCACCCCTCCACTTT.

The chain is built from TRBV6-5 and TRBJ1-2; possible D gene TRBD1, 5 bases. Germline V gene data show CDR1 as MNHEY and CDR2 as SVGAGI. V lost 0 bases and J lost 6, with 14 bases in between. The CDR3 is 15 amino acids. CDR3 loop: CASSYSIFGGNGYTF. The CDR3 DNA reads TGTGCCAGCAGTTACTCGATCTTTGGGGGTAATGGCTACACCTTC.

The chain joins TRBV12-3 or TRBV12-4 to TRBJ2-3, with 8 positions matching TRBD2. This CDR3 is built from 16 residues. V lost 6 bases and J lost 3; bases outside the gene matches: 11. This CDR3 reads CASSPPRSGRTDTQYF. DNA for the CDR3: TGTGCCAGCAGCCCTCCGCGCAGCGGGAGAACAGATACGCAGTATTTT.

There are a few counts of this clonotype. The chain recombines TRBV5-1 with TRBJ2-7; D is possibly TRBD2 (5 bases). Trimming removed 0 bases from V and 2 bases from J, with 12 bases in between. The germline gives CDR1 SGHRS, CDR2 YFSETQ. The CDR3 extends over 15 amino acids. DNA of the CDR3: TGCGCCAGCAGCTTGGGAGCGGAGAACCCCTACGAGCAGTACTTC. This encodes CASSLGAENPYEQYF.

Note on this clonotype: Its ends do not fully match the called genes, so a read error is possible. The chain combines TRBV10-3 with TRBJ2-4, with 10 bases matching TRBD1. The CDR3 loop spans 17 amino acids. Per the germline V gene, CDR1 is ENHRY and CDR2 is SYGVKD. The CDR3 DNA follows: TGTGCCATCAGTGAGCGGGACAGGGGTCTAGCCAAAAACATTCAGTGCTTC. Protein product: CAISERDRGLAKNIQCF.

The rearrangement links TRBV7-2 to TRBJ2-7; tentatively, D is TRBD2 (7 bases). This CDR3 contains 14 residues. V dropped 5 bases and J dropped 3 bases, with 14 bases sitting between them. Germline V gene data show CDR1 as SGHTA and CDR2 as FQGNSA. This chain's CDR3 is CASSGGGSNYEQYF. The CDR3 nucleotides are TGTGCCAGCAGCGGGGGCGGGAGTAACTACGAGCAGTACTTC.

The V call is TRBV19, the J call TRBJ1-5; D gene uncertain. CDR1 and CDR2 (germline): LNHDA, SQIVND (reference sequence). The CDR3 loop spans 14 amino acids. Trimming shortened V by 7 bases and J by 3 bases, and 13 bases separated the two germline ends. CDR3 DNA: TGTGCCAGTACCACAGAATTTCACAATCAGCCCCAGCATTTT. Its translation: CASTTEFHNQPQHF.

This clonotype was counted ten times or more. At one end, the junction sequence differs from germline, possibly due to a read error. The J gene is TRBJ1-6, the V gene TRBV5-1; 9 nucleotides line up with TRBD1. The CDR3 has 14 amino acids. Looked up from germline, CDR1 is SGHRS and CDR2 is YFSETQ. The CDR3, as DNA: TGTGCCAGCAGCTTAGACAGGGGGAATTCACCCCTCCACTTT. Encoded protein: CASSLDRGNSPLHF. The variable domain in full, with the rest retrieved from reference TRBV5-1 and TRBJ1-6, is KAGVTQTPRYLIKTRGQQVTLSCSPISGHRSVSWYQQTPGQGLQFLFEYFSETQRNKGNFPGRFSGRQFSNSRSEMNVSTLELGDSALYLCASSLDRGNSPLHFGNGTRLTVT.

Here the CDR3 reads CASSANGNGYTF. DNA of the CDR3: TGTGCCAGTAGTGCGAACGGGAATGGCTACACCTTC. The chain uses TRBV19 and TRBJ1-2; the D is unclear. There are 12 residues in the CDR3. The ends were cut back, 5 bases at V and 6 bases at J, with 10 bases in the middle. Looked up from germline, CDR1 is LNHDA and CDR2 is SQIVND (reference sequence).

In its sample, this clonotype was seen once. A far larger clone is one nucleotide away, so this likely arose from a read error. The chain carries TRBV14 and TRBJ1-1; D not resolved. V lost 2 bases, J lost 0 bases, and 4 bases lay in between. The germline gives CDR1 SGHDN, CDR2 FVKESK. CDR3 length: 13 residues. The CDR3 nucleotides read TGTGCCAGCAGCCAAAAAGTGAACACTGAAGCTTTCTTT. As protein: CASSQKVNTEAFF.

The chain links TRBV7-6 to TRBJ1-4, with D perhaps matching TRBD1 (5 bases). V was clipped by 5 bases and J by 4 bases, with 23 bases between them. Germline loops: CDR1 SGHVS, CDR2 FNYEAQ. The CDR3 is 18 residues long. The CDR3 region has the DNA TGTGCCAGCAGCAAGGGGATTGCGGGACGAAGGGGTAATGAAAAACTGTTTTTT. It codes for CASSKGIAGRRGNEKLFF. Full variable domain (rest looked up from reference TRBV7-6 and TRBJ1-4): GAGVSQSPRYKVTKRGQDVALRCDPISGHVSLYWYRQALGQGPEFLTYFNYEAQQDKSGLPNDRFSAERPEGSISTLTIQRTEQRDSAMYRCASSKGIAGRRGNEKLFFGSGTQLSVL.

The chain couples TRBV6-5 to TRBJ1-1; D is possibly TRBD1 (6 bases). Per the germline V gene, CDR1 is MNHEY and CDR2 is SVGAGI. This CDR3 contains 14 residues. V dropped 2 bases and J dropped 5 bases, with 12 bases sitting between them. CDR3 DNA sequence: TGTGCCAGCAGTTACGGGGATACAGGGACTGAAGCTTTCTTT. Protein sequence: CASSYGDTGTEAFF.

The chain combines TRBV12-3 or TRBV12-4 with TRBJ1-5; D possibly corresponds to TRBD1 (5 bases). V dropped 6 bases and J dropped 0 bases, with 9 bases sitting between them. The CDR3 runs to 14 residues. The DNA of the CDR3 is TGTGCCAGCAGAATAGGGGTTAGCAATCAGCCCCAGCATTTT. It codes for CASRIGVSNQPQHF.

Points on this clonotype: At one end, the junction sequence differs from germline, possibly due to a read error. This chain joins TRBV5-1 and TRBJ1-2; no firm D call. The CDR3 sequence is 13 residues long. The V gene's germline CDR1 is SGHRS and CDR2 YFSETQ. This CDR3 reads CASSPGRYYSYTF. The CDR3 nucleotides read TGCGCCAGCAGCCCCGGACGGTACTATAGCTACACCTTC.

Concerning this clonotype itself: This could be a read error, since a much larger clone is one nucleotide away. The gene calls are TRBV12-3 or TRBV12-4 and TRBJ2-7; possible D gene TRBD2, 6 bases. The CDR3 loop spans 14 amino acids. CDR3 region: CTSSLGTSLYEQYF. The CDR3 region has the DNA TGTACCAGCAGTCTCGGGACTTCCCTCTACGAGCAGTACTTC.

This clonotype was seen once. The chain joins TRBV20-1 to TRBJ1-6; D is undetermined. CDR1 DFQATT and CDR2 SNEGSKA come from the germline V gene (reference sequence). V lost 1 base, J lost 10 bases, and 14 bases lay in between. CDR3 length equals 14 residues. The CDR3, as DNA: TGCAGTGCTAGAGGGGATGGGTTGAGGTCACCCCTCCACTTT. This codes for CSARGDGLRSPLHF.

This clonotype appeared once. The V gene is TRBV29-1, the J gene TRBJ1-5; D is unclear. This CDR3 comprises 11 residues. Trimming removed 3 bases from V and 11 bases from J, with 11 bases in between. Germline V lookup: CDR1 SQVTM, CDR2 ANQGSEA. The CDR3 DNA is TGCAGCGTTGAGGATGGATGGGCCCAGCATTTT. This translates into CSVEDGWAQHF.

This clonotype came up a few times. The chain has TRBV7-6 and TRBJ2-5, with D uncertain. Germline V lookup: CDR1 SGHVS, CDR2 FNYEAQ. V was shortened by 7 bases and J by 5 bases, with 11 bases between the two germline ends. The CDR3 has 12 residues. The CDR3 reads CASTLLEETQYF. CDR3 DNA sequence: TGTGCCAGCACCCTCCTGGAGGAGACCCAGTACTTC.